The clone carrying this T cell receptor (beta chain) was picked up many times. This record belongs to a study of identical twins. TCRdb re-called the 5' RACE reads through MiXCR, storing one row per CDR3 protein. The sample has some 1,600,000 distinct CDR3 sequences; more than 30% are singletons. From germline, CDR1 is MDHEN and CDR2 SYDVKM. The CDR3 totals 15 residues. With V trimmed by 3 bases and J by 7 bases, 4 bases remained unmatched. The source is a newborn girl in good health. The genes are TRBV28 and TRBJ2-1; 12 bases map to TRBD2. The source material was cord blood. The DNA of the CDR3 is TGTGCCAGCAGTTTCCCCGGACTAGCGGGAAATGAGCAGTTCTTC. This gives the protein CASSFPGLAGNEQFF.